These 11 T cell receptor beta chains were all obtained from the same sample, sequenced in a study of T cell responses to AZD1222 COVID-19 vaccine. Repertoires were generated with immunoSEQ multiplex PCR, while TCRdb's copy carries only in-frame clones and drops some. The repertoire holds some 150,000 clones, over 80% seen once, with approximately 9.1% in the top ten. The specimen was peripheral blood, collected 28 days after the second AZD1222 dose. These receptors originate from an adult who received the AZD1222 COVID-19 vaccine.

This rearrangement joins TRBV20-1 to TRBJ2-4; D is perhaps TRBD1 (5 bases). The CDR3 spans 13 residues. V was trimmed by 3 bases and J by 6 bases, leaving 12 bases between them. CDR1 is DFQATT, CDR2 SNEGSKA, per germline (reference sequence). The chain's CDR3 is CSASLSQGNIQYF. DNA of the CDR3: TGCAGTGCTAGTTTAAGTCAGGGAAACATTCAGTACTTC.

This chain uses TRBV19 with TRBJ2-5; D remains ambiguous. The germline gives CDR1 LNHDA, CDR2 SQIVND (reference sequence). The CDR3 runs to 18 residues. Trimming shortened V by 4 bases and J by 5 bases, and 26 bases separated the two germline ends. The CDR3 DNA is TGTGCCAGTAGTAGCGAGCGACAAAGGATACCCTATCGTGAGACCCAGTACTTC. It specifies CASSSERQRIPYRETQYF. Full variable domain (outside the CDR3, taken from reference TRBV19 and TRBJ2-5): DGGITQSPKYLFRKEGQNVTLSCEQNLNHDAMYWYRQDPGQGLRLIYYSQIVNDFQKGDIAEGYSVSREKKESFPLTVTSAQKNPTAFYLCASSSERQRIPYRETQYFGPGTRLLVL.

This sequence joins TRBV7-2 and TRBJ1-2; 8 bases align to TRBD1. Germline V gene data show CDR1 as SGHTA and CDR2 as FQGNSA. This CDR3 spans 15 amino acids. Trimming took 5 bases from V and 0 from J; bases not matched to a gene: 5. In nucleotides, the CDR3 is TGTGCCAGCAGCGCTACAGGGGGAGCTAACTATGGCTACACCTTC. Protein sequence: CASSATGGANYGYTF. Filled out from reference TRBV7-2 and TRBJ1-2, the complete variable domain reads GAGVSQSPSNKVTEKGKDVELRCDPISGHTALYWYRQSLGQGLEFLIYFQGNSAPDKSGLPSDRFSAERTGGSVSTLTIQRTQQEDSAVYLCASSATGGANYGYTFGSGTRLTVV.

V and J are TRBV6-8 and TRBJ1-3; D may be TRBD1 (5 bases). From germline, CDR1 is MNHGY and CDR2 SAAAGT. The CDR3 extends over 14 amino acids. The V end lost 6 bases, the J end lost 5 bases, and 14 bases lay between the germline ends. CDR3: CASSPDKLRNTIYF. CDR3 DNA: TGTGCCAGCAGCCCGGACAAGCTCCGAAACACCATATATTTT.

Worth noting for this clone: The identical CDR3 is also encoded by other nucleotide sequences in the sample. The V gene is TRBV27, the J gene TRBJ1-2; D gene uncertain. Germline CDR1 and CDR2: MNHEY and SMNVEV (reference sequence). CDR3 size: 12 residues. V dropped 5 bases and J dropped 7 bases, with 11 bases sitting between them. For the CDR3, the DNA is TGTGCCAGCAGTCCGCGGGTAGGTGGCTACACCTTC. The encoded protein is CASSPRVGGYTF.

The V call is TRBV7-3, the J call TRBJ2-3; 8 positions match TRBD2. V lost 2 bases and J lost 4; bases outside the gene matches: 2. Germline loops: CDR1 SGHTA, CDR2 FQGTGA. CDR3 length: 14 residues. CDR3 sequence (DNA): TGTGCCAGCAGCTTACTAGCGGGCGCAGATACGCAGTATTTT. This gives the protein CASSLLAGADTQYF.

The chain combines TRBV28 with TRBJ1-3; unclear D gene. Germline-derived CDR1 and CDR2 are MDHEN and SYDVKM. The CDR3 has 14 residues. Trimming cost V 9 bases and J 2 bases, with 14 bases left between them. Written as DNA, the CDR3 is TGTGCCAGTACAAACGGGATTCCTGGAAACACCATATATTTT. Translation: CASTNGIPGNTIYF.

The V gene is TRBV15, the J gene TRBJ2-5, with D uncertain. The CDR3 consists of 16 residues. Germline CDR1 LNHNV, CDR2 YYDKDF (reference sequence). V shed 0 bases and J shed 3 bases, with 14 bases lying between them. As DNA, the CDR3 is TGTGCCACCAGCAGAGACGCAGGACGGAAGGAAGAGACCCAGTACTTC. Protein sequence: CATSRDAGRKEETQYF.

The sample holds one count of this clone. The rearrangement joins TRBV7-9 to TRBJ2-2; 7 bases align to TRBD2. Trimming took 5 bases from V and 3 from J; bases not matched to a gene: 6. This CDR3 contains 15 residues. Germline V gene sequence: CDR1 SEHNR, CDR2 FQNEAQ (reference sequence). The CDR3 nucleotides read TGTGCCAGCAGCAAATCTAGCGGACACACCGGGGAGCTGTTTTTT. Translation: CASSKSSGHTGELFF. Full variable domain (rest looked up from reference TRBV7-9 and TRBJ2-2): DTGVSQNPRHKITKRGQNVTFRCDPISEHNRLYWYRQTLGQGPEFLTYFQNEAQLEKSRLLSDRFSAERPKGSFSTLEIQRTEQGDSAMYLCASSKSSGHTGELFFGEGSRLTVL.

V and J are TRBV6-2 or TRBV6-3 and TRBJ2-4; weak D call: TRBD2 (5 bases). Germline V lookup: CDR1 MNHEY, CDR2 SVGEGT. V was trimmed by 5 bases and J by 4 bases, leaving 12 bases between them. The CDR3 spans 14 residues. The CDR3 protein is CASSQPGGKNIQYF. The DNA of the CDR3 is TGTGCCAGCAGTCAACCGGGCGGGAAAAACATTCAGTACTTC.

This clone was observed a few times. The rearrangement uses TRBV5-6 and TRBJ2-1; D unclear. The CDR3 contains 12 residues. The V end was cut by 0 bases, the J end by 9 bases, with 7 bases between. Germline CDR1 is SGHDT and CDR2 is YYEEEE. CDR3 residues: CASSLAWGEQFF. In nucleotides, the CDR3 is TGTGCCAGCAGCTTGGCGTGGGGTGAGCAGTTCTTC.